Sequencing of this TCR beta chain was carried out in a study of PD-L1 blockade in urothelial cancer. Overall study: Analysis of blood occurred 3 weeks (second dose) and 6 weeks after treatment start. Per blood sample, T cells had a median of around 140,000.

Each patient gave between 1 and 8 samples, pretreatment and on-treatment. Germline V gene data show CDR1 as LGHNA and CDR2 as YNFKEQ. V shed 9 bases, J shed 5 bases, and the junction held 10 bases outside the gene matches. The CDR3 spans 13 residues. The data were produced by immunoSEQ multiplex PCR, yet TCRdb's version contains in-frame clones alone and is incomplete. The sample includes fewer than 75,000 clones, around 84% of them seen just once. The starting material was PBMCs, obtained around atezolizumab (anti-PD-L1) treatment. This TCR came from a man in his 70s with urothelial cancer. The J gene is TRBJ2-7, the V gene TRBV4-2; 7 bases are shared with TRBD2. The CDR3 nucleotides are TGTGCCAGTTCCTACGGGAGGAGAAACGAGCAGTACTTC. Encoded protein: CASSYGRRNEQYF.